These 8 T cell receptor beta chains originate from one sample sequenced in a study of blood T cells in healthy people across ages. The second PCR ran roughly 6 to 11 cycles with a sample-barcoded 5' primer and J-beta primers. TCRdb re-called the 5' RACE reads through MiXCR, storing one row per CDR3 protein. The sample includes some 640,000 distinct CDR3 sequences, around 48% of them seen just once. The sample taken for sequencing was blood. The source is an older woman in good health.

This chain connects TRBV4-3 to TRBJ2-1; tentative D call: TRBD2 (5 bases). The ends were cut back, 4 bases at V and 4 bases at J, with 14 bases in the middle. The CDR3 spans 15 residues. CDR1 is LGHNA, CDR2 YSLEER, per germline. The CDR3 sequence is CASSRESGTYNEQFF. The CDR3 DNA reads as TGCGCCAGCAGCCGAGAAAGCGGAACATACAATGAGCAGTTCTTC.

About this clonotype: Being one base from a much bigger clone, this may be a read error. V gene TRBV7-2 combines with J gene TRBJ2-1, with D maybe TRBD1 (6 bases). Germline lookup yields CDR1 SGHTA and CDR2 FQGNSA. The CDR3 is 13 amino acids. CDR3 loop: CAGSRDNYNEQFF. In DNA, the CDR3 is TGTGCCGGCAGCCGGGACAACTACAATGAGCAGTTCTTC.

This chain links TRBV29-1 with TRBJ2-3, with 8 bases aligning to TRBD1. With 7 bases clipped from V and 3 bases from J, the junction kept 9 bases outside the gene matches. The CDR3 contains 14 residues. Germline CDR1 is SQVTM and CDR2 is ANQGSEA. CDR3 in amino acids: CSADPTGATDTQYF. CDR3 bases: TGCAGCGCCGACCCGACAGGGGCGACAGATACGCAGTATTTT.

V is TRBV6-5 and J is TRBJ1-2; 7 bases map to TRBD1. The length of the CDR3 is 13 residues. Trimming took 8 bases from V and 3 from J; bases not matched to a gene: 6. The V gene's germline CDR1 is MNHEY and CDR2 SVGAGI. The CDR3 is CASRLTGDYGYTF. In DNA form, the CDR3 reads TGTGCCAGCCGATTAACAGGGGACTATGGCTACACCTTC.

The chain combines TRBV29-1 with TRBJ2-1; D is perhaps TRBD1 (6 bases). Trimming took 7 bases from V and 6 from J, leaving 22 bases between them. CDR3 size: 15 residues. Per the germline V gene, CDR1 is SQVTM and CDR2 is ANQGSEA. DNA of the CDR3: TGCAGCGCGAAGGGGGACGGGAAGACCTTCAATGAGCAGTTCTTC. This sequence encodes CSAKGDGKTFNEQFF.

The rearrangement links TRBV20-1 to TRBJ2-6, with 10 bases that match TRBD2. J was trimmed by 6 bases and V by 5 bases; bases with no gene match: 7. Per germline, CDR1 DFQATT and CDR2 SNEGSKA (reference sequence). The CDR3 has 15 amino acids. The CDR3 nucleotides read TGCAGTGCTTATACTCTAGCGGGAGAGGCCAACGTCCTGACTTTC. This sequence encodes CSAYTLAGEANVLTF.

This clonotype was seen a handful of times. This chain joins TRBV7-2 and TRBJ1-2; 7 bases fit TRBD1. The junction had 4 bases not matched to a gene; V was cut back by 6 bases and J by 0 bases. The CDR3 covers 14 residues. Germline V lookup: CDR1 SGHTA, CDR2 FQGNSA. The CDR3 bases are TGTGCCAGCAGAGCCGACAGGGCTAACTATGGCTACACCTTC. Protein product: CASRADRANYGYTF. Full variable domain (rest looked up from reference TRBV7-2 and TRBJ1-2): GAGVSQSPSNKVTEKGKDVELRCDPISGHTALYWYRQSLGQGLEFLIYFQGNSAPDKSGLPSDRFSAERTGGSVSTLTIQRTQQEDSAVYLCASRADRANYGYTFGSGTRLTVV.

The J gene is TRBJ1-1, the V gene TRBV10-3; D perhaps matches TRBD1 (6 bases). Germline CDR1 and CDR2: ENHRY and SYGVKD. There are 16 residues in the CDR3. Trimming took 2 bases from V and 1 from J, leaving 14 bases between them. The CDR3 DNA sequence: TGTGCCATCAGTGAGCCCCCGGACAGCGAGAACACTGAAGCTTTCTTT. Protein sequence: CAISEPPDSENTEAFF.